This TCR beta chain was captured by sequencing in a study of PD-1 blockade in classical Hodgkin lymphoma. Whole-study results and caveats: Patients with a complete response exhibited baseline diversity comparable to newly diagnosed patients.

The repertoire was sequenced with immunoSEQ multiplex PCR; TCRdb's copy has only in-frame clones and lacks some. The profile covers about 50,000 clones, with 88% appearing a single time and under 6.5% taken by the ten largest. Relapses following autologous stem cell transplantation were seen in all patients, with brentuximab vedotin exposure varying. Complete response, partial response or progressive disease were the best responses. With respect to this clone: What it binds is not known.

Germline CDR1 is MNHEY and CDR2 is SVGAGI. V lost 5 bases to trimming and J lost 6 bases, with 13 bases between them. The CDR3 runs to 13 residues. The sequence was collected from a human donor with classical Hodgkin lymphoma. The V gene is TRBV6-5, the J gene TRBJ1-2, with a weak D call TRBD1 (5 bases). This material consisted of peripheral blood mononuclear cells (PBMCs), taken before the second cycle of nivolumab. This CDR3 reads CASSIQGANGYTF. DNA for the CDR3: TGTGCCAGCAGTATCCAGGGAGCGAATGGCTACACCTTC.